These 19 T cell receptor beta chains were all obtained from the same sample, sequenced in a study of cytomegalovirus exposure and HLA in healthy donors. The assay was immunoSEQ multiplex PCR, and TCRdb's table has in-frame clones only and misses some. The sample carries roughly 150,000 clones, 94% recorded once. The source material was PBMCs. The receptors come from a man between 18 and 29 years old in good health and CMV-seropositive.

The rearrangement joins TRBV6-4 to TRBJ1-1; TRBD1 might be the D (5 bases). The CDR3 extends over 15 amino acids. V lost 5 bases, J lost 0 bases, and 13 bases lay in between. Germline V CDR1 and CDR2: MRHNA, SNTAGT. Written as DNA, the CDR3 is TGTGCCAGCAGTCCCGACAGACAGATGAACACTGAAGCTTTCTTT. It specifies CASSPDRQMNTEAFF.

This chain links TRBV7-9 with TRBJ2-1; the match to TRBD2 covers 8 bases. The CDR3 is 16 residues long. Trimming at V came to 0 bases and at J to 8 bases, leaving 9 bases not matched to a gene. Germline V CDR1 and CDR2: SEHNR, FQNEAQ (reference sequence). CDR3: CASSLALAGGFYEQFF. The DNA of the CDR3 is TGTGCCAGCAGCTTAGCTTTGGCGGGAGGTTTTTATGAGCAGTTCTTC.

The chain uses TRBV29-1 and TRBJ1-1; TRBD1 is a possible D gene (5 bases). CDR1 is SQVTM, CDR2 ANQGSEA, per germline. This CDR3 is built from 15 residues. V was pared by 2 bases and J by 4 bases, with 17 bases between. CDR3 nucleotides: TGCAGCGTTGAAAGCTGGACAAGGAGGGGCACTGAAGCTTTCTTT. Translated, it gives CSVESWTRRGTEAFF. The entire variable domain, with the rest obtained from reference TRBV29-1 and TRBJ1-1, is as follows: SAVISQKPSRDICQRGTSLTIQCQVDSQVTMMFWYRQQPGQSLTLIATANQGSEATYESGFVIDKFPISRPNLTFSTLTVSNMSPEDSSIYLCSVESWTRRGTEAFFGQGTRLTVV.

This chain links TRBV5-1 with TRBJ2-2; D is perhaps TRBD2 (5 bases). Per the germline V gene, CDR1 is SGHRS and CDR2 is YFSETQ. Trimming removed 0 bases at V and 6 bases at J, with 9 bases between. The CDR3 loop spans 14 amino acids. The CDR3 DNA reads as TGCGCCAGCAGCTTGGGAGGGCAGGCCGGGGAGCTGTTTTTT. Its translation: CASSLGGQAGELFF.

This clone was seen only once. The J gene is TRBJ2-7, the V gene TRBV5-8, with 13 bases lining up with TRBD2. This CDR3 contains 15 residues. J was trimmed by 5 bases and V by 3 bases; bases with no gene match: 5. Germline loops: CDR1 SGHTS, CDR2 YDEGEE. The CDR3 protein is CASSSGTSGIHEQYF. In DNA, the CDR3 is TGTGCCAGCAGCTCCGGGACTAGCGGGATCCACGAGCAGTACTTC.

V gene TRBV2 combines with J gene TRBJ1-1, with 10 bases lining up with TRBD1. The CDR3 runs 17 residues. Trimming cost V 8 bases and J 1 base; bases outside gene matches: 13. In germline, CDR1 is SNHLY, CDR2 FYNNEI. The DNA of the CDR3 is TGTGCCAGCCACGAATCCGGGACAGGGGTTTGGAACACTGAAGCTTTCTTT. This codes for CASHESGTGVWNTEAFF.

The CDR3 here is CASSLGRVSNNEQFF. Written as DNA, the CDR3 is TGTGCCAGCAGCTTAGGGAGGGTATCTAACAATGAGCAGTTCTTC. The chain joins TRBV7-9 to TRBJ2-1; a possible D gene is TRBD2 (6 bases). The V gene lost 1 base and the J gene lost 5 bases, with 12 bases spanning the gap. Germline values: CDR1 SEHNR, CDR2 FQNEAQ (reference sequence). CDR3 length equals 15 residues.

This chain links TRBV4-1 with TRBJ1-2; D may be TRBD1 (6 bases). Trimming removed 1 base at V and 4 bases at J, with 13 bases between. The CDR3 is made up of 15 amino acids. Looked up from germline, CDR1 is MGHRA and CDR2 is YSYEKL. CDR3 coding DNA: TGCGCCAGCAGCCAAGGGGCGGGGGCCGTCTATGGCTACACCTTC. Translated: CASSQGAGAVYGYTF.

This rearrangement joins TRBV6-5 to TRBJ2-7, with TRBD1 matching over 9 bases. Germline CDR1 is MNHEY and CDR2 is SVGAGI. This CDR3 is 15 amino acids long. The V gene end was trimmed by 6 bases and the J gene end by 2 bases; junction bases not matched to a gene: 8. CDR3: CASSLVGTGPYEQYF. In nucleotides, the CDR3 is TGTGCCAGCAGCCTGGTAGGGACAGGGCCCTACGAGCAGTACTTC.

The rearrangement joins TRBV5-1 to TRBJ1-1; D is possibly TRBD1 (6 bases). CDR1 is SGHRS, CDR2 YFSETQ, per germline. The CDR3 contains 15 residues. Deletions cut 4 bases from V and 0 bases from J, with 13 bases between. CDR3 sequence (DNA): TGCGCCAGCAGCCCGGGGACATCTCTGAACACTGAAGCTTTCTTT. Protein: CASSPGTSLNTEAFF.

This clone has a single count. The gene calls are TRBV6-1 and TRBJ1-4; D is undetermined. The CDR3 extends over 16 amino acids. CDR1 is MNHNS, CDR2 SASEGT, per germline. Trimming cost V 2 bases and J 2 bases, with 12 bases left between them. CDR3 sequence: CASSEIGRATNEKLFF. CDR3 bases: TGTGCCAGCAGTGAAATTGGGAGGGCGACTAATGAAAAACTGTTTTTT.

The V and J genes are TRBV4-1 and TRBJ2-7, with 11 bases matching TRBD2. The CDR3 runs 16 residues. Germline values: CDR1 MGHRA, CDR2 YSYEKL. The V and J ends lost 0 bases and 5 bases, in that order; junction bases with no gene match: 6. Here the CDR3 reads CASSQERTSGWNEQYF. DNA of the CDR3: TGCGCCAGCAGCCAAGAAAGGACTAGCGGGTGGAACGAGCAGTACTTC.

The chain combines TRBV9 with TRBJ1-6; TRBD1 is a possible D gene (5 bases). Trimming took 0 bases from V and 10 from J, leaving 17 bases between them. The CDR3 spans 16 residues. From germline, CDR1 is SGDLS and CDR2 YYNGEE. The CDR3 DNA sequence: TGTGCCAGCAGCGTAGAAGGGGATGCCGGCAGGTCACCCCTCCACTTT. Translated: CASSVEGDAGRSPLHF.

The rearrangement links TRBV6-5 to TRBJ2-1; 7 bases line up with TRBD2. This CDR3 region has 15 residues. V lost 8 bases and J lost 0; bases outside the gene matches: 7. From germline, CDR1 is MNHEY and CDR2 SVGAGI. The CDR3 DNA follows: TGTGCCAGCTCCGTATTAGCGGGCTCCTACAATGAGCAGTTCTTC. Translated, it gives CASSVLAGSYNEQFF.

The V call is TRBV18, the J call TRBJ2-6; D not resolved. Per the germline V gene, CDR1 is KGHSH and CDR2 is LQKENI. The V end was cut by 6 bases, the J end by 0 bases, with 12 bases between. This CDR3 spans 16 amino acids. Here the CDR3 DNA reads TGTGCCAGCTCGTCGACTGTAAGCTCTGGGGCCAACGTCCTGACTTTC. It yields the protein CASSSTVSSGANVLTF.

This chain joins TRBV5-8 and TRBJ1-5, with D unresolved. Trimming removed 2 bases from V and 5 bases from J, with 14 bases in between. CDR1 is SGHTS and CDR2 is YDEGEE in the germline V gene. This CDR3 spans 15 amino acids. This CDR3 reads CASSLDRGADQPQHF. The CDR3 DNA reads TGTGCCAGCAGCTTAGACCGAGGAGCCGATCAGCCCCAGCATTTT. The full variable domain, in which reference TRBV5-8 and TRBJ1-5 provide the parts outside the CDR3, is EAGVTQSPTHLIKTRGQQATLRCSPISGHTSVYWYQQALGLGLQFLLWYDEGEERNRGNFPPRFSGRQFPNYSSELNVNALELEDSALYLCASSLDRGADQPQHFGDGTRLSIL.

The rearrangement uses TRBV27 and TRBJ2-2, with TRBD1 matching over 11 bases. Germline V CDR1 and CDR2: MNHEY, SMNVEV (reference sequence). This CDR3 has 18 residues. Losses at the gene ends were 5 bases for V and 4 bases for J; bases not matched to a gene: 12. The CDR3 region has the DNA TGTGCCAGCAGTCTTTTACCTACCGGGACAGGGGGCACCGGGGAGCTGTTTTTT. Protein sequence: CASSLLPTGTGGTGELFF.

The genes are TRBV6-1 and TRBJ2-7; no firm D call. CDR1 and CDR2 from the germline V gene are MNHNS and SASEGT. CDR3 size: 13 residues. Trimming stripped 1 base from V and 5 bases from J, with 9 bases between. CDR3 in amino acids: CASSEELGDEQYF. The CDR3 DNA reads TGTGCCAGCAGTGAAGAACTCGGTGACGAGCAGTACTTC.

The chain recombines TRBV5-6 with TRBJ2-3, with 11 bases matching TRBD1. The CDR3 extends over 17 amino acids. CDR1 SGHDT and CDR2 YYEEEE come from the germline V gene. J gave up 1 base and V 0 bases, and 4 bases lay outside the gene matches. As DNA, the CDR3 is TGTGCCAGCAGCTTGGCCTCGGACAGGGGGCGCACAGATACGCAGTATTTT. Its protein product is CASSLASDRGRTDTQYF.